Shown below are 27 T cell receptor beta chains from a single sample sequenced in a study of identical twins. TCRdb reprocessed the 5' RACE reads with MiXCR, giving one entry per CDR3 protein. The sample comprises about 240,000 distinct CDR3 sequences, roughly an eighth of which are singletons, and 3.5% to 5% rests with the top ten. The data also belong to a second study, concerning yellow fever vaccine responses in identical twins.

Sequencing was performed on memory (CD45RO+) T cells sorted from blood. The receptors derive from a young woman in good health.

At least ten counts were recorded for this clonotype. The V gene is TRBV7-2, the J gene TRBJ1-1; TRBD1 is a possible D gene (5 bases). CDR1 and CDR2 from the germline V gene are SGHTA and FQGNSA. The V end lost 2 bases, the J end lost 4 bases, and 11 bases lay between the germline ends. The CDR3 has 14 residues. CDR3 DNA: TGTGCCAGCAGCTTATTGGGGCGCGGCACTGAAGCTTTCTTT. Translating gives CASSLLGRGTEAFF.

CDR3 sequence reads: CASSLEGFGYEQYF. CDR3 in DNA: TGCGCCAGCAGCTTGGAGGGTTTCGGGTACGAGCAGTACTTC. The rearrangement joins TRBV5-1 to TRBJ2-7; D gene ambiguous. The CDR3 covers 14 residues. Trimming stripped 0 bases from V and 4 bases from J, with 11 bases between. CDR1 is SGHRS and CDR2 is YFSETQ in the germline V gene. The full variable domain, rest sourced from reference TRBV5-1 and TRBJ2-7, is KAGVTQTPRYLIKTRGQQVTLSCSPISGHRSVSWYQQTPGQGLQFLFEYFSETQRNKGNFPGRFSGRQFSNSRSEMNVSTLELGDSALYLCASSLEGFGYEQYFGPGTRLTVT.

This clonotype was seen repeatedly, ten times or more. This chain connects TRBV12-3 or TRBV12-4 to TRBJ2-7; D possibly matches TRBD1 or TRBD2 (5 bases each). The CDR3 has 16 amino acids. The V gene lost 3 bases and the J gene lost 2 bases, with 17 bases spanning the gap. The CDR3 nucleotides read TGTGCCAGCAGTTTCGGTAGCAGGGACGATACCTACGAGCAGTACTTC. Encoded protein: CASSFGSRDDTYEQYF.

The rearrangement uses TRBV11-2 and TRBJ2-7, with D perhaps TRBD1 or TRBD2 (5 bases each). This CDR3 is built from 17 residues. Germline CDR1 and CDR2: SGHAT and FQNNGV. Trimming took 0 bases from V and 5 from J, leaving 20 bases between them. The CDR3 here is CASSLEWGTGIRDEQYF. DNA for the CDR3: TGTGCCAGCAGCTTAGAATGGGGGACGGGAATAAGGGACGAGCAGTACTTC.

CDR3 DNA sequence: TGCAGTGCTAGAGCCCGGGACAGGACTAGCACAGATACGCAGTATTTT. It encodes CSARARDRTSTDTQYF. This rearrangement joins TRBV20-1 to TRBJ2-3; TRBD1 matches 8 bases. Trimming at V came to 1 base and at J to 0 bases, leaving 6 bases not matched to a gene. Per the germline V gene, CDR1 is DFQATT and CDR2 is SNEGSKA (reference sequence). The length of the CDR3 is 16 residues.

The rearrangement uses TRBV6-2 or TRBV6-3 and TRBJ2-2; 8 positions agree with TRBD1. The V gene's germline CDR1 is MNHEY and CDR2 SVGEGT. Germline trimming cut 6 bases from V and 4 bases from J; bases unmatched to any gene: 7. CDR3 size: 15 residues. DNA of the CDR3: TGTGCCAGCAGGTACCAGGGGGCCGGCACCGGGGAGCTGTTTTTT. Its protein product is CASRYQGAGTGELFF.

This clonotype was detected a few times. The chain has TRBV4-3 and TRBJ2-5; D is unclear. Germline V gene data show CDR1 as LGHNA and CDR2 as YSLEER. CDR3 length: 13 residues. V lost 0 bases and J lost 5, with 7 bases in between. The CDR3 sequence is CASSQESSETQYF. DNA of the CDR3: TGCGCCAGCAGCCAAGAATCTAGTGAGACCCAGTACTTC.

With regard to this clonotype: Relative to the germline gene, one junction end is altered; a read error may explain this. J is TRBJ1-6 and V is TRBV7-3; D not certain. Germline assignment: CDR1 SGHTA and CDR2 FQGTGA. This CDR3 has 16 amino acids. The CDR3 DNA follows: TGTGCCAGCAGCCTAGAGACCGGCTCCTATAATTCATCCCTCCACTTT. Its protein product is CASSLETGSYNSSLHF.

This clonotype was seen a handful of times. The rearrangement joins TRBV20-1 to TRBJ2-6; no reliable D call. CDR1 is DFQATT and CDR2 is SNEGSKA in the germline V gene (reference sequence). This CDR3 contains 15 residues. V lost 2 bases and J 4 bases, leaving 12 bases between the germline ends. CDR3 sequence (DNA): TGCAGTGCTAGATATGGCCGGACCGGGGCCAACGTCCTGACTTTC. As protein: CSARYGRTGANVLTF.

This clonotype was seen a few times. The CDR3 DNA reads as TGTGCCAGCAGCCAAGATGGTAGCGGGGGCTTCGGGGATACGCAGTATTTT. Protein sequence: CASSQDGSGGFGDTQYF. This chain uses TRBV3-1 with TRBJ2-3; 9 bases are shared with TRBD2. The CDR3 runs 17 residues. Trimming removed 0 bases from V and 6 bases from J; junction bases left unmatched: 10. CDR1 and CDR2 (germline): LGHDT, YNNKEL (reference sequence).

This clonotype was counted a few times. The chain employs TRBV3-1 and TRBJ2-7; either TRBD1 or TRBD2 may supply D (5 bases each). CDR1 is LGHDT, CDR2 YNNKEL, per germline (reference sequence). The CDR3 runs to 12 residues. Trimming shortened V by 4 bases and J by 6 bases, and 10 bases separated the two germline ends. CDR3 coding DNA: TGTGCCAGCAGCCTAGGGGCGGGCGAGCAGTACTTC. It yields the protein CASSLGAGEQYF.

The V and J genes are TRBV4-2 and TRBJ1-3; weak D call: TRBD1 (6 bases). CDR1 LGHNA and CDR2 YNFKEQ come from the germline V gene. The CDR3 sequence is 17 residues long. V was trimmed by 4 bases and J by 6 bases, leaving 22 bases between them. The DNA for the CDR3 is TGTGCCAGCAGCCCCGGACCCCCGACAGGATCGGAAAACACCATATATTTT. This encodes CASSPGPPTGSENTIYF.

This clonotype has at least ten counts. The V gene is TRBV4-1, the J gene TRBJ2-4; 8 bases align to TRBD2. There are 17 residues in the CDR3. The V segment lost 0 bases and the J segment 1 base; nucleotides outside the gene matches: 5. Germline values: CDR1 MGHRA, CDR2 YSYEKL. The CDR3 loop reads CASSQDAVAGAKNIQYF. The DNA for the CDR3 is TGCGCCAGCAGCCAAGATGCGGTAGCGGGGGCCAAAAACATTCAGTACTTC.

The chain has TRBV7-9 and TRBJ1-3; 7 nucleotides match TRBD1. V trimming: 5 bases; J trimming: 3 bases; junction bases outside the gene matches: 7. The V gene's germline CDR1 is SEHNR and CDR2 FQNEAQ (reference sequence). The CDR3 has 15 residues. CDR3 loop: CASSPTGAGGNTIYF. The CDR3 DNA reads TGTGCCAGCAGCCCAACAGGGGCCGGTGGAAACACCATATATTTT.

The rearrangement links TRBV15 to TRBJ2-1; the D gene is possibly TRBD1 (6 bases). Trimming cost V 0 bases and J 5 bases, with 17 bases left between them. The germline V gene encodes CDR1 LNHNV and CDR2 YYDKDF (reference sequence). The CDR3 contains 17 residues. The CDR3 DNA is TGTGCCACCAGCAGAGATCACCCAGGACAGTTACACAATGAGCAGTTCTTC. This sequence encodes CATSRDHPGQLHNEQFF.

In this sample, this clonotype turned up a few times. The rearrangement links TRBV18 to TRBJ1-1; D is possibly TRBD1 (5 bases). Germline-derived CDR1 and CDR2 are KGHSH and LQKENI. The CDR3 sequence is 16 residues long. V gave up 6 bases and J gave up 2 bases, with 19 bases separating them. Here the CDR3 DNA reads TGTGCCAGCTCCCCCGCACAGGCCACCCTTAACACTGAAGCTTTCTTT. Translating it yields CASSPAQATLNTEAFF.

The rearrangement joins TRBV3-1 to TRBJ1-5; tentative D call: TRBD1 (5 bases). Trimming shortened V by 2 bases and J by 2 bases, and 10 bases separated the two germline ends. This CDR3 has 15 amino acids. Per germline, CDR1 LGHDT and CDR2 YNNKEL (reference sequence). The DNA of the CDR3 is TGTGCCAGCAGCCAACAGGGTGGAGGCAATCAGCCCCAGCATTTT. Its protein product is CASSQQGGGNQPQHF. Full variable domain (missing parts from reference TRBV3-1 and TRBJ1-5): DTAVSQTPKYLVTQMGNDKSIKCEQNLGHDTMYWYKQDSKKFLKIMFSYNNKELIINETVPNRFSPKSPDKAHLNLHINSLELGDSAVYFCASSQQGGGNQPQHFGDGTRLSIL.

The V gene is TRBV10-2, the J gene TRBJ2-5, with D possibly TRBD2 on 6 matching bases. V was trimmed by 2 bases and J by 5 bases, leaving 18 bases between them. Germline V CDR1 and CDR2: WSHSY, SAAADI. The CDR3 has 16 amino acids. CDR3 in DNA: TGCGCCAGCAGTGAGCCCCCCGGGACTCTCGGTGAGACCCAGTACTTC. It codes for CASSEPPGTLGETQYF.

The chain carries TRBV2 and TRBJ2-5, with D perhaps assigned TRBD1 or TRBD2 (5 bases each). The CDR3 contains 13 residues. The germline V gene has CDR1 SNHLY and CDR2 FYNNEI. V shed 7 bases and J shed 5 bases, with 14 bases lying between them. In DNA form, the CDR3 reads TGTGCCAGCATCGAGGGGCAGAAGGAGACCCAGTACTTC. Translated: CASIEGQKETQYF.

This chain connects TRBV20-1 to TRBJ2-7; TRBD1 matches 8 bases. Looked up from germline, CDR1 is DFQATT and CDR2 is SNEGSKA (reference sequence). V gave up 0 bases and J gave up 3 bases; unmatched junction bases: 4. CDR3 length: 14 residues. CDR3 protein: CSARDRTGHYEQYF. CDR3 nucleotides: TGCAGTGCTAGAGATAGGACAGGGCACTACGAGCAGTACTTC.

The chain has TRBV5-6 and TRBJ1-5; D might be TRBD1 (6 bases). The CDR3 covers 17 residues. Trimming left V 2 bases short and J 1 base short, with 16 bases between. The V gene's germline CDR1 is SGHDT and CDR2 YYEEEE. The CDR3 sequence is CASSLYAGGRSNQPQHF. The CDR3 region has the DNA TGTGCCAGCAGCTTATATGCGGGGGGCCGGAGCAATCAGCCCCAGCATTTT.

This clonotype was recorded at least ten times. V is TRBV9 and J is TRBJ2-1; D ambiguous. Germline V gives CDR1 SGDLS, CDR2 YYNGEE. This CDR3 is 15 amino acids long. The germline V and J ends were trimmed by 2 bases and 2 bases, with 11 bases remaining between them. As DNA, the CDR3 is TGTGCCAGCAGCGTTGGTGTAGGTACCTACAATGAGCAGTTCTTC. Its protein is CASSVGVGTYNEQFF.

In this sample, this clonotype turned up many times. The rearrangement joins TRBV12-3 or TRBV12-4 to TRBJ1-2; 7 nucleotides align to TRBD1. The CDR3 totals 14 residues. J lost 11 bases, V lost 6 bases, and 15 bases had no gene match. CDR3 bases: TGTGCCAGCAGCTACCTGGGGGGACAGTTAACATACACCTTC. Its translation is CASSYLGGQLTYTF.

The CDR3 protein is CASSLGAGLAKNIQYF. CDR3 nucleotides: TGTGCCAGCAGCTTAGGGGCGGGACTAGCCAAAAACATTCAGTACTTC. The rearrangement joins TRBV7-2 to TRBJ2-4; possibly TRBD2 for D (6 bases). V was pared by 1 base and J by 0 bases, with 10 bases between. The length of the CDR3 is 16 residues. Germline values: CDR1 SGHTA, CDR2 FQGNSA.

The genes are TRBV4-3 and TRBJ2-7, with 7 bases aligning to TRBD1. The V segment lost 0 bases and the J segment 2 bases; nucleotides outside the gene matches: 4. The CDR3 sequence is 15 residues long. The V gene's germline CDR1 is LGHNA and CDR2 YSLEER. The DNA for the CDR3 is TGCGCCAGCAGCCAAGAATGGGGACAGACCTACGAGCAGTACTTC. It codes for CASSQEWGQTYEQYF.

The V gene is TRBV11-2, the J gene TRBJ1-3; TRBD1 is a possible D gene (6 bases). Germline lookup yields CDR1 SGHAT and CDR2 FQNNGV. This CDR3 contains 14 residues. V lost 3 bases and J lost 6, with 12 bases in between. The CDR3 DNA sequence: TGTGCCAGCAGCTTTCGGGGGCCCGTAAACACCATATATTTT. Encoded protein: CASSFRGPVNTIYF. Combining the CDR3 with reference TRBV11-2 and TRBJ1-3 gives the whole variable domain EAGVAQSPRYKIIEKRQSVAFWCNPISGHATLYWYQQILGQGPKLLIQFQNNGVVDDSQLPKDRFSAERLKGVDSTLKIQPAKLEDSAVYLCASSFRGPVNTIYFGEGSWLTVV.

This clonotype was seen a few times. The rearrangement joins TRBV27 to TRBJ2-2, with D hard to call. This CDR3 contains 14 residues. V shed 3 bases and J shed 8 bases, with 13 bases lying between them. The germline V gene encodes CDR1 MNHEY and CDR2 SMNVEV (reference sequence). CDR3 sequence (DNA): TGTGCCAGCAGTTTTGGGCAGATGGGGGGGGAGCTGTTTTTT. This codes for CASSFGQMGGELFF.